Below are 28 T cell receptor beta chains sequenced from a single sample in a study of Ad26.COV2.S vaccination and SARS-CoV-2 variants. Using immunoSEQ multiplex PCR, the repertoire was profiled, and TCRdb retains in-frame clones only, with some absent. In the table there are 300,000 to 450,000 clones, 92% of which are singletons. The source material was peripheral blood, sampled after recovery from COVID-19. Receptor source: a human donor who had recovered from COVID-19.

The CDR3 reads CASQGGYTGELFF. The CDR3 region has the DNA TGTGCCAGCCAAGGGGGGTACACCGGGGAGCTGTTTTTT. This rearrangement joins TRBV2 to TRBJ2-2; D is possibly TRBD1 or TRBD2 (6 bases each). Deletions cut 8 bases from V and 3 bases from J, with 10 bases between. CDR3 length: 13 residues. The germline V gene encodes CDR1 SNHLY and CDR2 FYNNEI.

The chain has TRBV7-9 and TRBJ1-2; D perhaps matches TRBD1 (5 bases). V lost 3 bases and J lost 5, with 10 bases in between. The CDR3 spans 13 residues. Germline values: CDR1 SEHNR, CDR2 FQNEAQ (reference sequence). This CDR3 is CASSLGGVYGYTF. Here the CDR3 DNA reads TGTGCCAGCAGCTTGGGAGGGGTATATGGCTACACCTTC.

The V gene is TRBV7-9, the J gene TRBJ1-2; D unclear. The CDR3 length is 11 residues. The V gene's germline CDR1 is SEHNR and CDR2 FQNEAQ (reference sequence). Deletions cut 2 bases from V and 13 bases from J, with 11 bases between. The CDR3 reads CASSLKESITF. In DNA, the CDR3 is TGTGCCAGCAGCTTAAAAGAATCTATCACCTTC.

The chain couples TRBV5-1 to TRBJ2-1; D perhaps matches TRBD2 (6 bases). The CDR3 contains 14 residues. Trimming stripped 6 bases from V and 7 bases from J, with 17 bases between. Germline values: CDR1 SGHRS, CDR2 YFSETQ. Here the CDR3 reads CASTPPGGRNEQFF. The CDR3, as DNA: TGCGCCAGCACACCTCCCGGGGGAAGAAATGAGCAGTTCTTC.

V gene TRBV5-4 combines with J gene TRBJ2-7; TRBD2 aligns across 9 bases. The junction had 7 bases not matched to a gene; V was cut back by 2 bases and J by 1 base. CDR1 is SGHNT and CDR2 is YYREEE in the germline V gene (reference sequence). There are 16 residues in the CDR3. The CDR3 is CASSFLSGGLSYEQYF. The CDR3 DNA is TGTGCCAGCAGCTTCCTTAGCGGGGGACTTTCCTACGAGCAGTACTTC.

The chain carries TRBV7-9 and TRBJ2-1, with D unresolved. CDR3 size: 12 residues. The V and J ends lost 7 bases and 4 bases respectively, with 8 bases between them. Germline lookup yields CDR1 SEHNR and CDR2 FQNEAQ (reference sequence). CDR3 bases: TGTGCCAGCAAAGGCCCGTACAATGAGCAGTTCTTC. Its protein is CASKGPYNEQFF.

The chain combines TRBV2 with TRBJ1-2; the D gene is possibly TRBD1 (6 bases). This CDR3 region has 15 residues. The germline V gene encodes CDR1 SNHLY and CDR2 FYNNEI. The ends were cut back, 1 base at V and 6 bases at J, with 15 bases in the middle. The DNA of the CDR3 is TGTGCCAGCAGTGAAGTATACAGGGCGGCGGATGGCTACACCTTC. Translating gives CASSEVYRAADGYTF.

This chain joins TRBV6-6 and TRBJ2-7; D might be TRBD2 (6 bases). Germline loops: CDR1 MNHNY, CDR2 SVGAGI (reference sequence). CDR3 length equals 14 residues. Between the trimmed V and J ends, which lost 4 bases and 3 bases, there was a span of 13 bases. The CDR3, as DNA: TGTGCCAGCAGTTCGCCGGTGGGGGGCTACGAGCAGTACTTC. Translation gives CASSSPVGGYEQYF.

Turning to this clone: No DNA is shown, since the ends of the CDR3 on it are uncertain; the CDR3 is the one TCRdb lists. This chain connects TRBV6-5 to TRBJ1-5. The CDR3 totals 15 residues, both ends included. Germline V gene lookup returns CDR1 MNHEY and CDR2 SVGAGI. The CDR3 loop is CASSYSLGTGQPQHF.

The V gene is TRBV29-1, the J gene TRBJ2-6; D is possibly TRBD2 (6 bases). The germline V and J ends were trimmed by 0 bases and 4 bases, with 10 bases remaining between them. CDR3 length equals 15 residues. Germline lookup yields CDR1 SQVTM and CDR2 ANQGSEA. The CDR3 loop reads CSVEESGPGANVLTF. DNA for the CDR3: TGCAGCGTTGAAGAGAGCGGGCCCGGGGCCAACGTCCTGACTTTC.

This clone was found once. The rearrangement joins TRBV6-5 to TRBJ2-5; 8 nucleotides match TRBD2. This CDR3 spans 15 amino acids. J lost 2 bases, V lost 10 bases, and 12 bases had no gene match. CDR1 is MNHEY and CDR2 is SVGAGI in the germline V gene. The DNA of the CDR3 is TGTGCCACACGTCGCCCCGGGGGGGCACAAGAGACCCAGTACTTC. This translates into CATRRPGGAQETQYF.

The chain joins TRBV6-5 to TRBJ2-7; a weak D match, TRBD1 (5 bases). In germline, CDR1 is MNHEY, CDR2 SVGAGI. V was cut by 2 bases and J by 2 bases, with 16 bases left in between. The CDR3 sequence is 16 residues long. CDR3 amino acids: CASSYRWGLVPYEQYF. CDR3 coding DNA: TGTGCCAGCAGTTACAGATGGGGCCTAGTTCCCTACGAGCAGTACTTC.

The chain employs TRBV6-6 and TRBJ2-1; 9 nucleotides line up with TRBD1. V was pared by 7 bases and J by 3 bases, with 7 bases of the junction left unmatched. The CDR3 spans 15 residues. Per germline, CDR1 MNHNY and CDR2 SVGAGI (reference sequence). The CDR3 reads CASTRGTGLYNEQFF. In DNA form, the CDR3 reads TGTGCCAGCACCCGAGGGACAGGGCTCTACAATGAGCAGTTCTTC.

V usage is TRBV5-1 and J usage is TRBJ2-7; possible D gene TRBD2, 5 bases. Germline V gene sequence: CDR1 SGHRS, CDR2 YFSETQ. Trimming cost V 0 bases and J 4 bases, with 8 bases left between them. The CDR3 spans 13 residues. The CDR3 loop is CASSLVRGYEQYF. The CDR3 region has the DNA TGCGCCAGCAGCTTGGTTCGAGGGTACGAGCAGTACTTC.

The V call is TRBV9, the J call TRBJ2-1; unclear D gene. V lost 4 bases, J lost 5 bases, and 13 bases lay in between. The germline V gene encodes CDR1 SGDLS and CDR2 YYNGEE. The CDR3 totals 14 residues. CDR3: CASSSEPTDNEQFF. CDR3 nucleotide sequence: TGTGCCAGCAGCTCGGAACCGACCGACAATGAGCAGTTCTTC.

The J gene is TRBJ1-6, the V gene TRBV19; unclear D gene. Germline V gene sequence: CDR1 LNHDA, CDR2 SQIVND (reference sequence). The CDR3 consists of 17 residues. Trimming cost V 0 bases and J 0 bases, with 9 bases left between them. The CDR3 DNA sequence: TGTGCCAGTAGTATAGAGGCCAGTCGCTCCTATAATTCACCCCTCCACTTT. Translating it yields CASSIEASRSYNSPLHF.

The V gene is TRBV29-1, the J gene TRBJ1-5; D may be TRBD1 (6 bases). With 4 bases removed from V and 6 bases from J, the gap between germline ends came to 13 bases. The CDR3 is made up of 13 amino acids. Per germline, CDR1 SQVTM and CDR2 ANQGSEA. The CDR3 spells CSVGGGICQPQHF. CDR3 in DNA: TGCAGCGTTGGAGGGGGGATTTGTCAGCCCCAGCATTTT. The full variable domain, with the rest looked up from reference TRBV29-1 and TRBJ1-5, is SAVISQKPSRDICQRGTSLTIQCQVDSQVTMMFWYRQQPGQSLTLIATANQGSEATYESGFVIDKFPISRPNLTFSTLTVSNMSPEDSSIYLCSVGGGICQPQHFGDGTRLSIL.

This chain joins TRBV5-1 and TRBJ2-7, with 14 bases fitting TRBD2. The CDR3 runs to 18 residues. Looked up from germline, CDR1 is SGHRS and CDR2 is YFSETQ. The V gene end was trimmed by 0 bases and the J gene end by 2 bases; junction bases not matched to a gene: 7. In DNA form, the CDR3 reads TGCGCCAGCAGCTTGGCGACTAGCGGGGGGGTTAGCACCTACGAGCAGTACTTC. Its protein product is CASSLATSGGVSTYEQYF.

The chain employs TRBV10-3 and TRBJ2-7; possibly TRBD1 for D (5 bases). Germline V CDR1 and CDR2: ENHRY, SYGVKD. CDR3 length: 12 residues. Trimming removed 0 bases at V and 5 bases at J, with 5 bases between. CDR3 loop: CAISESGHEQYF. The CDR3 coding sequence is TGTGCCATCAGTGAGTCGGGGCACGAGCAGTACTTC.

CDR3 DNA: TGTGCCAGCAGCGTAGGTCCGGGGGGGCCGCGGAATGAGCAGTTCTTC. Encoded protein: CASSVGPGGPRNEQFF. V gene TRBV9 combines with J gene TRBJ2-1; 8 bases fit TRBD2. The V and J ends lost 0 bases and 7 bases, in that order; junction bases with no gene match: 9. There are 16 residues in the CDR3. Per the germline V gene, CDR1 is SGDLS and CDR2 is YYNGEE.

The V gene is TRBV10-3, the J gene TRBJ2-7, with D perhaps matching TRBD2 (5 bases). From germline, CDR1 is ENHRY and CDR2 SYGVKD. V lost 10 bases to trimming and J lost 1 base, with 17 bases between them. The CDR3 is made up of 14 amino acids. The CDR3 sequence: CATREAGDSYEQYF. In DNA, the CDR3 is TGTGCCACGAGAGAGGCGGGCGATTCCTACGAGCAGTACTTC.

The genes are TRBV10-2 and TRBJ2-5; no clear D. V lost 6 bases and J lost 2, with 10 bases in between. Germline CDR1 reads WSHSY; CDR2 reads SAAADI. This CDR3 spans 13 amino acids. In DNA form, the CDR3 reads TGCGCCAGCAGGAAGGGTCCGCAAGAGACCCAGTACTTC. Encoded protein: CASRKGPQETQYF.

The CDR3 protein is CASSLVEETNEKLFF. In nucleotides, the CDR3 is TGTGCCAGCAGCTTAGTAGAGGAAACTAATGAAAAACTGTTTTTT. The chain is built from TRBV11-2 and TRBJ1-4, with unresolved D. The V end was cut by 1 base, the J end by 1 base, with 7 bases between. The CDR3 has 15 residues. Germline V gene data show CDR1 as SGHAT and CDR2 as FQNNGV.

The count of this clone is one. V and J are TRBV5-6 and TRBJ1-5, with D unresolved. With 4 bases removed from V and 6 bases from J, the gap between germline ends came to 8 bases. The CDR3 consists of 12 residues. Germline assignment: CDR1 SGHDT and CDR2 YYEEEE. As DNA, the CDR3 is TGTGCCAGCAGCCTGGGGAGTCAGCCCCAGCATTTT. It codes for CASSLGSQPQHF.

The V gene is TRBV29-1, the J gene TRBJ2-7; possible D gene TRBD1, 6 bases. Per the germline V gene, CDR1 is SQVTM and CDR2 is ANQGSEA. The V end lost 6 bases, the J end lost 2 bases, and 14 bases lay between the germline ends. CDR3 size: 13 residues. CDR3: CSVDQGFPYEQYF. The CDR3 DNA is TGCAGCGTAGACCAGGGGTTCCCCTACGAGCAGTACTTC.

This clone was observed a single time. The V and J genes are TRBV18 and TRBJ1-1; 7 nucleotides agree with TRBD1. With V trimmed by 6 bases and J by 3 bases, 10 bases remained unmatched. Germline CDR1 is KGHSH and CDR2 is LQKENI. The CDR3 consists of 15 residues. The CDR3 DNA follows: TGTGCCAGCTCGGGAGGGGGCCGGACGGACACTGAAGCTTTCTTT. Translated, it gives CASSGGGRTDTEAFF.

The rearrangement joins TRBV5-6 to TRBJ1-2; no clear D gene. The CDR3 length is 13 residues. The V and J ends lost 4 bases and 7 bases respectively, with 14 bases between them. Germline CDR1 is SGHDT and CDR2 is YYEEEE. As DNA, the CDR3 is TGTGCCAGCAGCCTCTCCCCCAAGGGTGGCTACACCTTC. This translates into CASSLSPKGGYTF. The entire variable domain, with the rest obtained from reference TRBV5-6 and TRBJ1-2, is as follows: DAGVTQSPTHLIKTRGQQVTLRCSPKSGHDTVSWYQQALGQGPQFIFQYYEEEERQRGNFPDRFSGHQFPNYSSELNVNALLLGDSALYLCASSLSPKGGYTFGSGTRLTVV.

The V and J genes are TRBV19 and TRBJ2-4; 8 nucleotides match TRBD1. Unmatched junction bases numbered 5, after V lost 9 bases and J lost 1 base. Germline CDR1 reads LNHDA; CDR2 reads SQIVND (reference sequence). This CDR3 has 14 amino acids. As DNA, the CDR3 is TGTGCCAGAGCCCGGGACAGGGCCAAAAACATTCAGTACTTC. Translation gives CARARDRAKNIQYF.